A single sample is the source of the 29 T cell receptor beta chains below, sequenced in a study of OX40 agonist ivuxolimab in advanced cancers. Profiled with immunoSEQ multiplex PCR; TCRdb holds only in-frame clones, not every one. The repertoire includes fewer than 70,000 clones, 89% of them detected once, and around 1% sits in the top ten. Specimen: CD4+ or CD8+ T cells sorted from blood, collected in a trial of the OX40 agonist ivuxolimab. These receptors were collected from an adult with an advanced solid tumor such as melanoma, head and neck, liver or kidney cancer.

This chain uses TRBV2 with TRBJ1-2, with D perhaps TRBD1 (5 bases). V shed 2 bases and J shed 4 bases, with 11 bases lying between them. Per the germline V gene, CDR1 is SNHLY and CDR2 is FYNNEI. CDR3 size: 14 residues. DNA for the CDR3: TGTGCCAGCAGTGAACGAAGGGGAGGCTATGGCTACACCTTC. It yields the protein CASSERRGGYGYTF.

V and J are TRBV11-2 and TRBJ1-1, with D unclear. V shed 6 bases and J shed 4 bases, with 9 bases lying between them. This CDR3 spans 12 amino acids. CDR1 is SGHAT and CDR2 is FQNNGV in the germline V gene. DNA of the CDR3: TGTGCCAGCAGAACAACCTTCACTGAAGCTTTCTTT. This sequence encodes CASRTTFTEAFF.

The DNA of the CDR3 is TGTGCCAGCAGCTTAGTTTCCGCGGGGGGGCTTGGAAACACCATATATTTT. As protein: CASSLVSAGGLGNTIYF. The V and J genes are TRBV7-2 and TRBJ1-3, with D possibly matching TRBD1 (6 bases). CDR1 and CDR2 (germline): SGHTA, FQGNSA. Trimming stripped 1 base from V and 3 bases from J, with 16 bases between. CDR3 length: 17 amino acids.

The V and J genes are TRBV6-6 and TRBJ2-2; D not certain. The germline V and J ends were trimmed by 5 bases and 4 bases, with 8 bases remaining between them. The germline CDR1 and CDR2 sequences are MNHNY and SVGAGI (reference sequence). The CDR3 sequence is 13 residues long. CDR3 in amino acids: CASSNDVTGELFF. For the CDR3, the DNA is TGTGCCAGCAGTAACGACGTCACCGGGGAGCTGTTTTTT.

This chain uses TRBV7-2 with TRBJ2-3; TRBD2 matches 8 bases. V was pared by 5 bases and J by 0 bases, with 4 bases of the junction left unmatched. CDR1 SGHTA and CDR2 FQGNSA come from the germline V gene. This CDR3 contains 15 residues. Here the CDR3 reads CASSLGGASTDTQYF. CDR3 coding DNA: TGTGCCAGCAGCCTCGGGGGGGCCAGCACAGATACGCAGTATTTT.

The sample holds a few counts of this clone. The rearrangement links TRBV5-4 to TRBJ2-3, with D possibly being TRBD2 (5 bases). V was shortened by 5 bases and J by 0 bases, with 10 bases between the two germline ends. Germline-derived CDR1 and CDR2 are SGHNT and YYREEE (reference sequence). This CDR3 is built from 14 residues. The CDR3 here is CASRRETSTDTQYF. The DNA for the CDR3 is TGTGCCAGCAGAAGGGAGACTAGCACAGATACGCAGTATTTT.

The V gene is TRBV18, the J gene TRBJ2-7; either TRBD1 or TRBD2 may fit D (5 bases each). The CDR3 consists of 15 residues. CDR1 and CDR2 (germline): KGHSH, LQKENI. Trimming took off 0 bases at V and 3 bases at J, with 12 bases between the two ends. CDR3 sequence: CASSPPGVSGYEQYF. For the CDR3, the DNA is TGTGCCAGCTCACCACCGGGGGTATCCGGCTACGAGCAGTACTTC.

The chain recombines TRBV6-4 with TRBJ1-5; 7 nucleotides line up with TRBD1. Germline V CDR1 and CDR2: MRHNA, SNTAGT. CDR3 size: 14 residues. Unmatched junction bases numbered 5, after V lost 7 bases and J lost 2 bases. In DNA form, the CDR3 reads TGTGCCAGCATAGACAGGGACGGCAATCAGCCCCAGCATTTT. Translating it yields CASIDRDGNQPQHF.

The V and J genes are TRBV10-3 and TRBJ2-5; 7 bases match TRBD2. Germline V lookup: CDR1 ENHRY, CDR2 SYGVKD. Germline trimming cut 5 bases from V and 1 base from J; bases unmatched to any gene: 1. The CDR3 contains 13 residues. The CDR3 loop reads CAISPSGQETQYF. The CDR3 nucleotides read TGTGCCATCAGTCCTAGCGGCCAAGAGACCCAGTACTTC.

The chain joins TRBV6-5 to TRBJ1-4, with no clear D. V was clipped by 5 bases and J by 8 bases, with 12 bases between them. This CDR3 is built from 13 residues. The V gene's germline CDR1 is MNHEY and CDR2 SVGAGI. CDR3: CASSEGYREKLFF. The CDR3 coding sequence is TGTGCCAGCAGTGAAGGGTATCGCGAAAAACTGTTTTTT.

This clone was counted once. The sample has other DNA sequences that encode this CDR3 too. The rearrangement uses TRBV5-1 and TRBJ2-2; D is possibly TRBD2 (6 bases). The CDR3 runs to 14 residues. Trimming removed 2 bases at V and 1 base at J, with 6 bases between. Germline loops: CDR1 SGHRS, CDR2 YFSETQ. The CDR3 is CASSFGGNTGELFF. The CDR3 region has the DNA TGCGCCAGCAGCTTCGGGGGGAACACCGGGGAGCTGTTTTTT.

The V and J genes are TRBV18 and TRBJ1-1, with TRBD1 matching over 7 bases. CDR3 size: 12 residues. V shed 5 bases, J shed 6 bases, and the junction held 3 bases outside the gene matches. The germline CDR1 and CDR2 sequences are KGHSH and LQKENI. CDR3 region: CASSADRAEAFF. CDR3 nucleotide sequence: TGTGCCAGCTCAGCAGACAGGGCTGAAGCTTTCTTT. The entire variable domain, with the rest obtained from reference TRBV18 and TRBJ1-1, is as follows: NAGVMQNPRHLVRRRGQEARLRCSPMKGHSHVYWYRQLPEEGLKFMVYLQKENIIDESGMPKERFSAEFPKEGPSILRIQQVVRGDSAAYFCASSADRAEAFFGQGTRLTVV.

The chain links TRBV6-5 to TRBJ2-7; 7 bases agree with TRBD1. There are 14 residues in the CDR3. Germline trimming cut 6 bases from V and 2 bases from J; bases unmatched to any gene: 7. CDR1 and CDR2 (germline): MNHEY, SVGAGI. DNA for the CDR3: TGTGCCAGCAGCCGAGACAGGGCCGCCTACGAGCAGTACTTC. This translates into CASSRDRAAYEQYF.

The genes are TRBV5-5 and TRBJ1-6, with 8 bases lining up with TRBD1. Germline CDR1 reads SGHKS; CDR2 reads YYEKEE (reference sequence). Trimming at V came to 2 bases and at J to 4 bases, leaving 2 bases not matched to a gene. The CDR3 is 15 amino acids. CDR3 sequence: CASSLQGGYNSPLHF. CDR3 nucleotides: TGTGCCAGCAGCTTACAGGGGGGATATAATTCACCCCTCCACTTT.

The rearrangement links TRBV6-6 to TRBJ1-2; D is undetermined. This CDR3 is 13 amino acids long. Germline CDR1 and CDR2: MNHNY and SVGAGI (reference sequence). Trimming cost V 6 bases and J 4 bases, with 12 bases left between them. The CDR3 reads CASSFSEGYGYTF. In DNA form, the CDR3 reads TGTGCCAGCAGCTTCAGCGAGGGCTATGGCTACACCTTC.

The rearrangement links TRBV6-1 to TRBJ2-3; 7 bases match TRBD2. Losses at the gene ends were 3 bases for V and 4 bases for J; bases not matched to a gene: 10. Germline CDR1 MNHNS, CDR2 SASEGT. There are 16 residues in the CDR3. CDR3 region: CASSDGVSGVADTQYF. The CDR3 nucleotides read TGTGCCAGCAGTGACGGTGTGAGCGGGGTCGCAGATACGCAGTATTTT.

V and J are TRBV5-4 and TRBJ1-2; tentative D call: TRBD1 (5 bases). The CDR3 sequence is 14 residues long. Germline CDR1 reads SGHNT; CDR2 reads YYREEE (reference sequence). V was cut by 0 bases and J by 4 bases, with 10 bases left in between. The chain's CDR3 is CASSLARGGYGYTF. The CDR3 DNA sequence: TGTGCCAGCAGCTTGGCCCGGGGGGGCTATGGCTACACCTTC.

V usage is TRBV12-5 and J usage is TRBJ2-5, with TRBD2 matching 14 bases. This CDR3 is built from 18 residues. The junction had 9 bases not matched to a gene; V was cut back by 2 bases and J by 4 bases. Germline CDR1 is LGHNT and CDR2 is FRNRAP. This CDR3 reads CASGLPGLAGAGGETQYF. In DNA form, the CDR3 reads TGTGCTAGTGGTTTGCCGGGACTAGCGGGGGCTGGGGGAGAGACCCAGTACTTC.

The chain joins TRBV5-1 to TRBJ1-1, with TRBD1 identical over 11 bases. Germline values: CDR1 SGHRS, CDR2 YFSETQ. J gave up 5 bases and V 5 bases, and 5 bases lay outside the gene matches. The CDR3 has 14 residues. CDR3 coding DNA: TGCGCCAGCAGACCGGGACAGGGGGGAACTGAAGCTTTCTTT. Translated, it gives CASRPGQGGTEAFF.

CDR3 nucleotides: TGTGCCATCAGTAAAGACAGGGGGACGGTCGGCTCGGCTAATGAAAAACTGTTTTTT. Protein sequence: CAISKDRGTVGSANEKLFF. V and J are TRBV10-3 and TRBJ1-4; 9 bases are a match to TRBD1. The CDR3 loop spans 19 amino acids. J lost 3 bases, V lost 5 bases, and 16 bases had no gene match. Per germline, CDR1 ENHRY and CDR2 SYGVKD.

The rearrangement links TRBV19 to TRBJ1-5; the D is unclear. The CDR3 has 14 residues. Germline CDR1 and CDR2: LNHDA and SQIVND (reference sequence). Trimming removed 1 base from V and 3 bases from J, with 7 bases in between. The CDR3 region has the DNA TGTGCCAGTAGTATAGGGGCAGACAATCAGCCCCAGCATTTT. It codes for CASSIGADNQPQHF.

This rearrangement joins TRBV5-5 to TRBJ2-2; D call uncertain. This CDR3 is 16 amino acids long. The V end was cut by 0 bases, the J end by 1 base, with 10 bases between. The germline V gene has CDR1 SGHKS and CDR2 YYEKEE (reference sequence). CDR3 loop: CASSLGSGRNTGELFF. The CDR3 region has the DNA TGTGCCAGCAGCTTGGGGTCGGGCCGGAACACCGGGGAGCTGTTTTTT.

The chain links TRBV18 to TRBJ2-2; D may be TRBD2 (6 bases). Trimming took 8 bases from V and 4 from J, leaving 17 bases between them. The germline gives CDR1 KGHSH, CDR2 LQKENI. The CDR3 extends over 15 amino acids. CDR3 sequence: CASSRLGAFTGELFF. In nucleotides, the CDR3 is TGTGCCAGCAGTAGACTAGGCGCTTTCACCGGGGAGCTGTTTTTT.

V is TRBV5-8 and J is TRBJ2-7; the match to TRBD1 covers 8 bases. With 3 bases clipped from V and 0 bases from J, the junction kept 2 bases outside the gene matches. Germline CDR1 and CDR2: SGHTS and YDEGEE. This CDR3 is 14 amino acids long. CDR3 coding DNA: TGTGCCAGCAGCTCCGGACAGGGCTCCTACGAGCAGTACTTC. Encoded protein: CASSSGQGSYEQYF.

The V call is TRBV27, the J call TRBJ1-1; D is unresolved. The CDR3 runs to 13 residues. V lost 4 bases and J lost 0, with 6 bases in between. The germline CDR1 and CDR2 sequences are MNHEY and SMNVEV (reference sequence). The DNA of the CDR3 is TGTGCCAGCAGTTATAAATTGAACACTGAAGCTTTCTTT. This codes for CASSYKLNTEAFF.

In this sample, this clone turned up once. The chain links TRBV10-3 to TRBJ2-1, with a weak D call TRBD1 (5 bases). There are 11 residues in the CDR3. CDR1 is ENHRY and CDR2 is SYGVKD in the germline V gene. V lost 4 bases to trimming and J lost 8 bases, with 6 bases between them. This CDR3 is CAISGGDEQFF. The CDR3 DNA is TGTGCCATCAGTGGGGGCGATGAGCAGTTCTTC.

The chain carries TRBV4-1 and TRBJ1-5, with D uncertain. V was pared by 0 bases and J by 9 bases, with 15 bases between. The germline gives CDR1 MGHRA, CDR2 YSYEKL. The CDR3 is 15 residues long. Written as DNA, the CDR3 is TGCGCCAGCAGCCAAGATCCCAAGGGTGATCTGCCCCAGCATTTT. Protein product: CASSQDPKGDLPQHF.

The chain joins TRBV12-1 to TRBJ2-7. TRBV12-1 is flagged as a pseudogene. The CDR3 runs 11 residues. The CDR3 coding sequence is TGTGCCAGCAGGCCCATATACGAGCAGTACTTC. Protein: CASRPIYEQYF.

V usage is TRBV19 and J usage is TRBJ2-2; TRBD1 might be the D (5 bases). CDR3 size: 13 residues. The germline CDR1 and CDR2 sequences are LNHDA and SQIVND (reference sequence). V was pared by 2 bases and J by 8 bases, with 9 bases between. The CDR3, as DNA: TGTGCCAGTAGTATAACAGGCCCGGGGGAGCTGTTTTTT. Encoded protein: CASSITGPGELFF.